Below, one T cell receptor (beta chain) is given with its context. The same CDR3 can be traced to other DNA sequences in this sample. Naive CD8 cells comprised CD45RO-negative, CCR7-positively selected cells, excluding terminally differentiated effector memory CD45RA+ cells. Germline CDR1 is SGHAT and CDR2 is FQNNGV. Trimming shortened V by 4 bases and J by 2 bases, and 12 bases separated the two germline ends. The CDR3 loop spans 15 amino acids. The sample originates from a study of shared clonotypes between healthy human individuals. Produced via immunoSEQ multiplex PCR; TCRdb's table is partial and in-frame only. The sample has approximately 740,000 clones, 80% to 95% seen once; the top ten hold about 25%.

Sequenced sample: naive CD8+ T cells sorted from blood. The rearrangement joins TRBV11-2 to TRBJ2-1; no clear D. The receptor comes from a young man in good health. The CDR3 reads CASSSLRGTYNEQFF. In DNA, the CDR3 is TGTGCCAGCAGCTCTCTTCGCGGTACCTACAATGAGCAGTTCTTC.